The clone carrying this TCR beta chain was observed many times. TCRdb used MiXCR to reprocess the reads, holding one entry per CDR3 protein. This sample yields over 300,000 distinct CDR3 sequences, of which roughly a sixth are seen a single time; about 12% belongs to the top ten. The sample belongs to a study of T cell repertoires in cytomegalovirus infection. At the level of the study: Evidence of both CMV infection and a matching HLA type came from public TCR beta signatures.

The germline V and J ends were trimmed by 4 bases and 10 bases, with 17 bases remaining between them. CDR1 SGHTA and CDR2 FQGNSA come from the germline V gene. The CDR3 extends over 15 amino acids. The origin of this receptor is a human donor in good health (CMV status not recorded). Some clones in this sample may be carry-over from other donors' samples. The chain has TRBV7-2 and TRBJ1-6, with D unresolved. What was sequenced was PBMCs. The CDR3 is CASSSDLGRWSPLHF. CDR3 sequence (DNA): TGTGCCAGCAGCTCAGACTTAGGAAGGTGGTCACCCCTCCACTTT.